These T cell receptor beta chains were read from a single sample in a study of blood T cell repertoires in COVID-19. Profiling relied on immunoSEQ multiplex PCR, and the TCRdb table lists in-frame clones only, not all of them. There are more than 150,000 clones in the sample; just over 85% occur only once, and approximately 8% lies in the top ten. Sequenced input: peripheral blood. These receptor sequences come from a man aged 55 to 69 with acute or convalescent COVID-19. The CDR3 runs from the conserved cysteine through the conserved F or W. A D gene is named only where the DNA matches it firmly. Not every row has a clone size; where given, it reads once, few, many or a size class.

14	TRBV28	.	.	TRBJ2-1	TGTGCCAGCAGTCCCCCCCCTACTTATAATGAGCAGTTCTTC	CASSPPPTYNEQFF
14	TRBV10-2	TRBD1	few	TRBJ1-6	TGCGCCAGCAGTGTAGGGGACAGTTATTCACCCCTCCACTTT	CASSVGDSYSPLHF
15	TRBV19	TRBD2	.	TRBJ2-2	TGTGCCAGTAGTACCGGACTAGCGGGAGCCGGGGAGCTGTTTTTT	CASSTGLAGAGELFF
15	TRBV11-2	TRBD1	.	TRBJ2-1	TGTGCCAGCAGCCTACAGGGGCTTTCGGACAATGAGCAGTTCTTC	CASSLQGLSDNEQFF
16	TRBV28	TRBD1	.	TRBJ1-2	TGTGCCAGCAGTTTATTGGGAACAGGGGGGAGCTATGGCTACACCTTC	CASSLLGTGGSYGYTF
16	TRBV5-5	.	.	TRBJ1-5	TGTGCCAGCAGCTCCCTCGGGGCAGATCGGGGGTTGCCCCAGCATTTT	CASSSLGADRGLPQHF
16	TRBV7-8	.	.	TRBJ1-3	TGTGCCAGCAGGATTGATGCGGGGGCCAGTGGAAACACCATATATTTT	CASRIDAGASGNTIYF
13	TRBV6-5	TRBD2	.	TRBJ2-1	TGTGCCAGCAGGACTAGCGGCTACAATGAGCAGTTCTTC	CASRTSGYNEQFF
14	TRBV28	.	few	TRBJ2-7	TGTGCCAGCAGCGCGGGACTGGCCGACTACGAGCAGTACTTC	CASSAGLADYEQYF
17	TRBV4-2	.	.	TRBJ1-2	TGTGCCAGCAGCCAAGATGGGGGAGGGGGTCCTAACTATGGCTACACCTTC	CASSQDGGGGPNYGYTF
17	TRBV18	TRBD1	few	TRBJ1-3	TGTGCCAGCTCACCACAGGGACAGGGAAACCCTGGAAACACCATATATTTT	CASSPQGQGNPGNTIYF
14	TRBV11-2	TRBD2	once	TRBJ2-1	TGTGCCAGCAGCTCCCCCCGCGGGGGGATTGAGCAGTTCTTC	CASSSPRGGIEQFF
14	TRBV4-1	.	.	TRBJ2-1	TGCGCCAGCAGCCAAAGCCGGGCCTACAATGAGCAGTTCTTC	CASSQSRAYNEQFF
15	TRBV5-6	TRBD2	.	TRBJ2-7	TGTGCCAGCAGCTTGGGGCTAGCGGGTACCTACGAGCAGTACTTC	CASSLGLAGTYEQYF
14	TRBV27	.	.	TRBJ1-6	TGTGCCAGCAGCCCTACGGGGTATAATTCACCCCTCCACTTT	CASSPTGYNSPLHF
14	TRBV27	.	.	TRBJ1-1	TGTGCCAGCAGTTTAAGAGGGTACTACACTGAAGCTTTCTTT	CASSLRGYYTEAFF
13	TRBV5-6	.	.	TRBJ1-4	TGTGCCAGCAGCTTGGGGCTTAATGAAAAACTGTTTTTT	CASSLGLNEKLFF
20	TRBV4-1	TRBD1	.	TRBJ1-3	TGCGCCAGCAGCCAAGATCGAAGGAGACAGGGAACAAGGTCTGGAAACACCATATATTTT	CASSQDRRRQGTRSGNTIYF
16	TRBV4-1	TRBD1	.	TRBJ1-2	TGCGCCAGCAGCCAAGAGGGACAGGGCACAAACTATGGCTACACCTTC	CASSQEGQGTNYGYTF
12	TRBV29-1	TRBD2	.	TRBJ2-5	TGCAGCGCCTTAGCGGGGAGCGAGACCCAGTACTTC	CSALAGSETQYF
15	TRBV19	TRBD1	.	TRBJ1-2	TGTGCCAGTAGCTCGTCCCGGGACAGCATCTATGGCTACACCTTC	CASSSSRDSIYGYTF
13	TRBV30	.	.	TRBJ2-6	TGTGCCTGGTGTCTCGGGGGAGCCAACGTCCTGACTTTC	CAWCLGGANVLTF
14	TRBV5-1	TRBD2	.	TRBJ2-5	TGCGCCAGCATGAAGAGCGGGAGTGTAGAGACCCAGTACTTC	CASMKSGSVETQYF
15	TRBV7-3	TRBD2	.	TRBJ2-5	TGTGCCAGCAGCCCCGGGACTAGCGTCGAAGAGACCCAGTACTTC	CASSPGTSVEETQYF
13	TRBV16	.	.	TRBJ2-2	TGTGCCAGCAGCCACTACAACACCGGGGAGCTGTTTTTT	CASSHYNTGELFF
15	TRBV5-5	.	few	TRBJ1-6	TGTGCCAGCAGCGTCATCGGCTCCGGGGATTCACCCCTCCACTTT	CASSVIGSGDSPLHF
13	TRBV18	.	.	TRBJ2-7	TGTGCCAGCTCACCGCGTGTTCCCGGCGAGCAGTACTTC	CASSPRVPGEQYF
15	TRBV28	TRBD2	.	TRBJ2-1	TGTGCCAGCAGCCGGACTAGCGGGTTTCAAAATGAGCAGTTCTTC	CASSRTSGFQNEQFF
13	TRBV28	TRBD1	.	TRBJ2-5	TGTGCCAGCAGCGACAGGGGTCAAGAGACCCAGTACTTC	CASSDRGQETQYF
15	TRBV19	.	.	TRBJ1-2	TGTGCCAGTAGTCAGAGTGGAGGGGAGAGCTATGGCTACACCTTC	CASSQSGGESYGYTF
16	TRBV9	TRBD1	.	TRBJ1-3	TGTGCCAGCAGCGTCAGCGGACAGGGGCGGGGAAACACCATATATTTT	CASSVSGQGRGNTIYF
16	TRBV24-1	.	.	TRBJ2-3	TGTGCCACCAGTGATGGGGACGCCCGGGACTTCATTACGCAGTATTTT	CATSDGDARDFITQYF
12	TRBV15	.	.	TRBJ1-1	TGTGCCACCAGCCGGGGGGACACTGAAGCTTTCTTT	CATSRGDTEAFF
13	TRBV28	TRBD2	.	TRBJ2-1	TGTGCCGGCGGACTAGCGGGAGGGAATGAGCAGTTCTTC	CAGGLAGGNEQFF
15	TRBV7-2	TRBD1	once	TRBJ2-3	TGTGCCAGCAGCCAACAGGGGTTCGGCACAGATACGCAGTATTTT	CASSQQGFGTDTQYF
15	TRBV7-7	TRBD2	few	TRBJ2-2	TGTGCTAGCAGCAAGACTAGCGGAAACACCGGGGAGCTGTTTTTT	CASSKTSGNTGELFF
14	TRBV27	.	.	TRBJ2-1	TGTGCCAGCCAGACTCTCGAGACCTACAATGAGCAGTTCTTC	CASQTLETYNEQFF
13	TRBV5-1	TRBD1	.	TRBJ2-5	TGCGCCAGCAGCTCGACAGGGGAAGAGACCCAGTACTTC	CASSSTGEETQYF
16	TRBV5-4	TRBD1	.	TRBJ1-3	TGTGCCAGCAGCTTGGCCGGGACAGGGCTTGGAAACACCATATATTTT	CASSLAGTGLGNTIYF
16	TRBV30	TRBD1	.	TRBJ1-1	TGTGCCTGGACCCTAAATCCGGGACAGGGGGGGACTGAAGCTTTCTTT	CAWTLNPGQGGTEAFF
15	TRBV6-5	TRBD2	.	TRBJ2-7	TGTGCCAGCAGTTACTCGGGGACTACCTCCTACGAGCAGTACTTC	CASSYSGTTSYEQYF
15	TRBV5-1	.	.	TRBJ1-1	TGCGCCAGCAGCTTGACAGGACCATCGGGCACTGAAGCTTTCTTT	CASSLTGPSGTEAFF
14	TRBV11-1	.	.	TRBJ2-1	TGTGCCAGCAGCTCCCTCCGGGCCGCGGGGGAGCAGTTCTTC	CASSSLRAAGEQFF
14	TRBV9	TRBD1	.	TRBJ1-2	TGTGCCAGCAGCACAAGGACAGGCGGATTTGGCTACACCTTC	CASSTRTGGFGYTF